This T cell receptor (beta chain) stems from a study of T cell responses to AZD1222 COVID-19 vaccine. Study as a whole: Analyses pooled second doses at about 4 or about 12 weeks.

Trimming stripped 1 base from V and 0 bases from J, with 7 bases between. There are 14 residues in the CDR3. Germline CDR1 and CDR2: SGHAT and FQNNGV. Clones were sequenced by immunoSEQ multiplex PCR, and TCRdb holds only the in-frame ones, with some missing. The data contain approximately 160,000 clones, around 94% of them singletons. The sample consisted of peripheral blood, taken on day 0 of AZD1222 vaccination. The clonotype comes from an adult in good health. The genes are TRBV11-2 and TRBJ2-7, with D uncertain. The CDR3 protein is CASSLVQTSYEQYF. CDR3 in DNA: TGTGCCAGCAGCTTAGTACAGACCTCCTACGAGCAGTACTTC.